This T cell receptor beta chain was captured by sequencing in a study of shared clonotypes between healthy human individuals (dated by TCRdb to the early 2020s). About the study as a whole: A couple of women and a few men aged 18 to 49 years were included in the cohort. Blood TCR repertoires of a handful of healthy adults were deeply sequenced to estimate repertoire size and the extent of clonotype sharing between individuals. Libraries were prepared and TCR repertoires were sequenced by different laboratories using diverse techniques, in order to increase sequencing depth and limit assay-specific biases. Per donor, leukapheresis produced somewhere between about 0.94 and 8.9 billion PBMCs.

Donors were healthy HIV-negative adults with no recently reported acute infections or vaccinations. All donors were Caucasian adults living in Nashville, Tennessee, USA. For unsorted samples, approximately 84 million PBMCs were counted, and genomic DNA was extracted using the QIAamp DNA Blood Mini kit. Blood was collected by leukapheresis, and PBMCs were isolated by Ficoll-Histopaque density gradient centrifugation and then cryopreserved in liquid nitrogen vapor phase. This clone appeared a few times. Its antigen has not been determined. There are no base qualities to consult, and no much larger clone falls within one base. Using the deep immunoSEQ assay, multiplex PCR amplified TCR CDR3 regions from genomic DNA. Genomic DNA extracted from each cell subset was distributed evenly over all wells of several immunoSEQ 96-well plates, and each plate served as one replicate. For unsorted PBMC, each replicate PCR was loaded with about 270 ng genomic DNA, equivalent to 25,000 to 35,000 T cell genomes. Ten immunoSEQ deep assay plates were used to sequence unsorted PBMC genomic DNA. Purified libraries were quantified with a Qubit 3.0 fluorometer, sized on a Bioanalyzer 2100, and re-quantified with the KAPA Library Quantification kit. Every immunoSEQ 96-well plate was sequenced on a dedicated single-read 150-cycle Illumina NextSeq 550 flow cell. Per the source publication's procedure: The immunoSEQ output contained only junctional sequences without quality scores, so filtering could not match that applied to full-length reads. To assign V/J genes and CDR3, sequences were annotated using PyIR, a Python wrapper for IgBLAST v1.9, with IMGT germline references. Any read was removed if the V/J assignment was weak (E-value above 1e-6), the CDR3 was missing, or the read contained stop codons, out-of-frame junctions, or ambiguous translated residues. V3J clonotypes were defined as sequences sharing an identical inferred V gene, J gene, and CDR3 amino acid sequence. Percentage overlap between repertoires was computed as shared unique clonotypes divided by the size of the smaller repertoire. RTK rarefaction, the Chao1 estimator, and Recon v2.1 estimates of unobserved clonotypes were used to assess repertoire richness. TCRdb retrieved this table from immuneACCESS and kept in-frame rearrangements only. Not all clones are present; in checked studies, unresolved V genes account for under half, and no reason is known for the remainder. For V, J and clone size, that table is used; D and trimming come from the DNA. This sample is represented by around 530,000 clones; roughly 79% of them were singletons. The top ten clones comprise about 11% of the sample.

Points the paper makes about the study in general: Because the study included a small number of donors, the genetic and exposure-history diversity represented was limited. Sampling was restricted to blood, and TCR repertoires in tissue are likely to differ from TCR repertoires in blood. Pairwise subsampling led to the expectation that sequencing depth would affect the degree of clonotype sharing among donors.

Sequencing was done on a sample of PBMCs. The source is a middle-aged woman in good health. Some clones in this sample may be carry-over from other donors' samples.

The CDR3 in this case is CASSLAGAYEQYF. The DNA sequence follows: TGTGCCAGCAGTTTAGCGGGGGCCTACGAGCAGTACTTC. The chain uses TRBV27 and TRBJ2-7, with 7 central nucleotides matching TRBD2. The CDR3 contains 13 residues, cysteine and phenylalanine counted. Just CDR3 DNA is preserved here, 39 bases in frame from base 1. CDR1 and CDR2 are drawn from the germline V gene (reference sequence): MNHEY, SMNVEV. V is pruned by 2 bases and J by 2 bases, leaving 0 bases of the junction without a gene match.